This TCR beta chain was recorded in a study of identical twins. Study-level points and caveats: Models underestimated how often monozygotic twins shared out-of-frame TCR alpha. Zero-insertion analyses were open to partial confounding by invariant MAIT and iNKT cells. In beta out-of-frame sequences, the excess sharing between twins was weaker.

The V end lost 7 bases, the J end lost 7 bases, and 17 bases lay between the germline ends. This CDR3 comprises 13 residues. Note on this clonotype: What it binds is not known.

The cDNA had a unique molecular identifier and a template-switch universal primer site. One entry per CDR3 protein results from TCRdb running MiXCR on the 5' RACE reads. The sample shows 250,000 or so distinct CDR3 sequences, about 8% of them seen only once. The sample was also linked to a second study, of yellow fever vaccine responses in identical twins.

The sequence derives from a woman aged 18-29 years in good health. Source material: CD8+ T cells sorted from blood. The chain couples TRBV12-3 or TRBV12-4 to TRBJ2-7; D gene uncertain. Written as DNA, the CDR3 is TGTGCCAGCACCTATGGGTCCACCTGGGAGCAGTACTTC. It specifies CASTYGSTWEQYF.